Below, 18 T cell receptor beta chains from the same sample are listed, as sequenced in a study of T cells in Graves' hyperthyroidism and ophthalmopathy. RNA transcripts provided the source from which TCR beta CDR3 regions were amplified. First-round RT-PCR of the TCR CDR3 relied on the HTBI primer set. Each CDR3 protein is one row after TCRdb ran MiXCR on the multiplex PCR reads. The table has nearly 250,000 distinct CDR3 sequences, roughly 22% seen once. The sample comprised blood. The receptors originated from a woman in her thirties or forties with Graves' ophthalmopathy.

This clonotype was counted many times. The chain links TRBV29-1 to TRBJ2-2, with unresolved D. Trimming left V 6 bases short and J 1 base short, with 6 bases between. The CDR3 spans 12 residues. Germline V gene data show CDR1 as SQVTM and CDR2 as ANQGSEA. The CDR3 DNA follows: TGCAGCGTGTACAGGAACACCGGGGAGCTGTTTTTT. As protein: CSVYRNTGELFF.

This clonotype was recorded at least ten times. Here the CDR3 reads CATSDSFERENTGELFF. CDR3 DNA: TGTGCCACCAGTGATTCATTTGAAAGGGAGAACACCGGGGAGCTGTTTTTT. The chain couples TRBV24-1 to TRBJ2-2; D is uncertain. V gave up 2 bases and J gave up 1 base, with 13 bases separating them. Germline CDR1 reads KGHDR; CDR2 reads SFDVKD. The CDR3 runs 17 residues.

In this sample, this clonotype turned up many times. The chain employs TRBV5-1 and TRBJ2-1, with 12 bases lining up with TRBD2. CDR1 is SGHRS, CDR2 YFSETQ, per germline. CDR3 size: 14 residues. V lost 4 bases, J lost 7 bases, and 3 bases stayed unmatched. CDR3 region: CASSLAGGENEQFF. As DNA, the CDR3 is TGCGCCAGCAGCCTAGCGGGAGGGGAGAATGAGCAGTTCTTC.

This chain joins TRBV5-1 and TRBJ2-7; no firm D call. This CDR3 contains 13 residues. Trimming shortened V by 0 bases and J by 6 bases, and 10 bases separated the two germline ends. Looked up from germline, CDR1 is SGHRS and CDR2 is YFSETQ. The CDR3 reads CASSLVLSGEQYF. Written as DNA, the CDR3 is TGCGCCAGCAGCTTGGTGCTATCTGGCGAGCAGTACTTC.

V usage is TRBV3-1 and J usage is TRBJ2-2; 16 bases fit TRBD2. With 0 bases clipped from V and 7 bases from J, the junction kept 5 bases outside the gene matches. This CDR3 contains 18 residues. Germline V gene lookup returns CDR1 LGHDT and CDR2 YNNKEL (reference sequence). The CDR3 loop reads CASSQEGTSGRANGELFF. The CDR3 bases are TGTGCCAGCAGCCAAGAAGGGACTAGCGGGAGGGCCAACGGGGAGCTGTTTTTT.

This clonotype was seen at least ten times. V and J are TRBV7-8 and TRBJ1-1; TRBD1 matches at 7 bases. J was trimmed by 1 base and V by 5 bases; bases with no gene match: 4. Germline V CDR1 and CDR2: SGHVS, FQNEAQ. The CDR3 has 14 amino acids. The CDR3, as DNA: TGTGCCAGCAGCATGCAGGGGGGGAACACTGAAGCTTTCTTT. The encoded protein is CASSMQGGNTEAFF. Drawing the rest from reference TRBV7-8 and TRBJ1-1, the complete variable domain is GAGVSQSPRYKVAKRGQDVALRCDPISGHVSLFWYQQALGQGPEFLTYFQNEAQLDKSGLPSDRFFAERPEGSVSTLKIQRTQQEDSAVYLCASSMQGGNTEAFFGQGTRLTVV.

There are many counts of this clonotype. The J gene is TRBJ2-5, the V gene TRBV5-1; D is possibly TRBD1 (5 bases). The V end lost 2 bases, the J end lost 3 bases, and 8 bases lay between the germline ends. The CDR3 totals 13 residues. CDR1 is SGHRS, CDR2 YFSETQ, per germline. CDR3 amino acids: CASSFGREETQYF. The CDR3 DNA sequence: TGCGCCAGCAGCTTTGGCAGGGAAGAGACCCAGTACTTC.

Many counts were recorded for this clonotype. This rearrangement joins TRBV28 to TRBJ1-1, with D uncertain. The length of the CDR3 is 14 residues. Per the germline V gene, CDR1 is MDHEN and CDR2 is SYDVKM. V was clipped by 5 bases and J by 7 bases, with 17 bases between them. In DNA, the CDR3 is TGTGCCAGCAGTACCCCGGGAGGGCGGGTTGAAGCTTTCTTT. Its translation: CASSTPGGRVEAFF.

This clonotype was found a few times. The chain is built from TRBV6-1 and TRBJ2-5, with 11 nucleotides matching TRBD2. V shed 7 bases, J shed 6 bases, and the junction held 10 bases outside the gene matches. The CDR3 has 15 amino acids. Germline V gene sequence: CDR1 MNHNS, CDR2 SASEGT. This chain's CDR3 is CASIEGLAGGQTQYF. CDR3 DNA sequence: TGTGCCAGCATCGAAGGGCTAGCGGGGGGACAGACCCAGTACTTC.

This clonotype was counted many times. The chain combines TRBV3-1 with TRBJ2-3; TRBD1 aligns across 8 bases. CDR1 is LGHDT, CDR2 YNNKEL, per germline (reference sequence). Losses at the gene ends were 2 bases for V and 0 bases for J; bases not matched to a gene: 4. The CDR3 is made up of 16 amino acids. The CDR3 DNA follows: TGTGCCAGCAGCCAATCAGACAGGGGAAGCACAGATACGCAGTATTTT. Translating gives CASSQSDRGSTDTQYF.

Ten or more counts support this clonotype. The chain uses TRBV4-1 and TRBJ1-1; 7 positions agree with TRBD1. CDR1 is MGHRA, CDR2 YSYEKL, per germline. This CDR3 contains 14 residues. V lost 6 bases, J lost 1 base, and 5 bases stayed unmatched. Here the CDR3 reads CASRMGQTNTEAFF. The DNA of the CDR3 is TGCGCCAGCAGGATGGGACAGACGAACACTGAAGCTTTCTTT.

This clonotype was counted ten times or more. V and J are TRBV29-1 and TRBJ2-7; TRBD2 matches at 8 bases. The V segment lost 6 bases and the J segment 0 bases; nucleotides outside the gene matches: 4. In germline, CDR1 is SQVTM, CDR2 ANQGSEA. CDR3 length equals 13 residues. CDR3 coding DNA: TGCAGCGTACTAGCGGAAAGCTCCTACGAGCAGTACTTC. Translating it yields CSVLAESSYEQYF.

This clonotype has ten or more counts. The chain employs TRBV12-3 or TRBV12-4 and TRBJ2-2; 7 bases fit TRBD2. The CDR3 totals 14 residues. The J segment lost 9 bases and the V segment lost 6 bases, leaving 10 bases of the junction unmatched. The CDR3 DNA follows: TGTGCCAGCAGGGTGGGGAGCGGGGCCAGGGAGCTGTTTTTT. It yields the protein CASRVGSGARELFF.

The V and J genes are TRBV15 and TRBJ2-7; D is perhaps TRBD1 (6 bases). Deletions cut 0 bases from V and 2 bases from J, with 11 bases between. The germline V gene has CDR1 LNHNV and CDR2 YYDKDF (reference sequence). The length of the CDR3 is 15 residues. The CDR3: CATSRDNAGAYEQYF. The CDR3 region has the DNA TGTGCCACCAGCAGAGATAATGCAGGGGCCTACGAGCAGTACTTC.

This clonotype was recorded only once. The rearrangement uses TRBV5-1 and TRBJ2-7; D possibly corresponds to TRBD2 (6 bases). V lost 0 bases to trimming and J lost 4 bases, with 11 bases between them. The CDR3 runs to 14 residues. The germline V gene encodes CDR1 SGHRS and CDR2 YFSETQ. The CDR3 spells CASSLGGAGYEQYF. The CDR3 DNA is TGCGCCAGCAGCTTGGGCGGGGCGGGATACGAGCAGTACTTC.

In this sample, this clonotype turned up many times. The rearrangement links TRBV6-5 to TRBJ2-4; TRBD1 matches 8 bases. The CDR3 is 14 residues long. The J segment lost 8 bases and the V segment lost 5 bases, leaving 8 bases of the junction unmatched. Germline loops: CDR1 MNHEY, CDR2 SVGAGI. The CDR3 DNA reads TGTGCCAGCAGTATCCGACAGGGGCGGGACATTCAGTACTTC. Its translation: CASSIRQGRDIQYF.

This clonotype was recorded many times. CDR3 nucleotide sequence: TGCGCCAGCAGCTTGATGCCTAGCAGTTCCTACGAGCAGTACTTC. It encodes CASSLMPSSSYEQYF. This sequence joins TRBV5-1 and TRBJ2-7, with D possibly TRBD2 on 5 matching bases. V was trimmed by 1 base and J by 1 base, leaving 12 bases between them. The CDR3 runs to 15 residues. Germline V lookup: CDR1 SGHRS, CDR2 YFSETQ.

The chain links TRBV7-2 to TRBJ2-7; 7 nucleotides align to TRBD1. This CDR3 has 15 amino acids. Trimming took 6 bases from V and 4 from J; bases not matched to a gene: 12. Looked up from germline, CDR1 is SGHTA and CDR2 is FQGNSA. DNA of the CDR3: TGTGCCAGCAGTCCACTAAGGGACAGAGGTTACGAGCAGTACTTC. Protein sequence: CASSPLRDRGYEQYF.